The present T cell receptor beta chain was sequenced within a study of shared clonotypes between healthy human individuals. Germline assignment: CDR1 SQVTM and CDR2 ANQGSEA. CDR3 length: 14 residues. Trimming cost V 7 bases and J 1 base, with 16 bases left between them. CD45RO-negative, CCR7-selected cells formed the naive CD8 fraction, which excluded terminally differentiated effector memory CD45RA+ cells. TCRdb keeps only in-frame clones here, not all; method: immunoSEQ multiplex PCR. This sample has hundreds of thousands of clones, with 90% to 95% found just once. This TCR was sampled from a woman aged 25 to 39 in good health. V and J are TRBV29-1 and TRBJ1-1, with D tentatively TRBD1 (5 bases). Source material: naive CD8+ T cells sorted from blood. The CDR3 protein is CSGYARDSNTEAFF. Here the CDR3 DNA reads TGCAGCGGGTATGCTCGGGACTCGAACACTGAAGCTTTCTTT.